A selection of T cell receptor beta chains follows, all from one sample in a study of control samples from healthy donors and cancer patients. Sequenced by immunoSEQ multiplex PCR; TCRdb stores in-frame clones only, minus some. The data hold around 120,000 clones, with about 93% observed a single time. The specimen was blood. The receptors were sampled from a man aged 25 to 40 in good health. The CDR3 runs from the conserved cysteine through the conserved F or W. D genes are given only for firm matches.

j_gene	d_gene	v_gene	CDR3aa
TRBJ2-3	NA	TRBV5-1	CASSLGAGPTDTQYF
TRBJ1-1	TRBD1	TRBV7-2	CASNRQGLNTEAFF
TRBJ2-4	NA	TRBV2	CASSEPAEAAKNIQYF
TRBJ1-1	NA	TRBV5-4	CASSLVGVEAFF
TRBJ2-7	TRBD1	TRBV28	CASRETGTYEQYF
TRBJ2-7	NA	TRBV6-2/TRBV6-3	CASSETPGGYEQYF
TRBJ1-2	NA	TRBV6-6	CASSYGADGYTF
TRBJ2-5	NA	TRBV11-2	CASSLRVMISGEGEETQYF
TRBJ1-6	NA	TRBV2	CASSRAINSPLHF
TRBJ1-1	TRBD1	TRBV9	CASSVTGDGSNTEAFF
TRBJ2-7	NA	TRBV6-1	CASSDMRPEQYF
TRBJ2-3	NA	TRBV28	CASSTDPRDTQYF
TRBJ1-2	NA	TRBV2	CASSAWESNYGYTF
TRBJ1-4	TRBD1	TRBV14	CASSGTVIGEKLFF
TRBJ1-2	NA	TRBV5-8	CASSLADNYGYTF
TRBJ1-6	NA	TRBV6-5	CASSYEGNSPLHF
TRBJ2-7	TRBD1	TRBV5-1	CASRPGQGNHEQYF
TRBJ1-1	NA	TRBV15	CATGSTEAFF
TRBJ1-3	NA	TRBV5-6	CASSFPGTLSGNTIYF
TRBJ1-1	NA	TRBV30	CAWKGGTRRTEAFF
TRBJ1-2	TRBD1	TRBV5-4	CASSLTGGGGYTF
TRBJ2-1	NA	TRBV9	CASSPGLNEQFF
TRBJ1-2	TRBD1	TRBV5-1	CASSLAPGQGRGGYTF
TRBJ2-5	TRBD2	TRBV5-1	CASSSPGGREETQYF
TRBJ2-2	TRBD1	TRBV5-1	CASSFTGTGTTGELFF
TRBJ1-5	NA	TRBV12-2	CASRSQGEHF
TRBJ2-1	TRBD2	TRBV6-2/TRBV6-3	CASSFSGGSYNEQFF
TRBJ2-1	NA	TRBV4-1	CASSQNSAENYNEQFF
TRBJ2-7	NA	TRBV6-2/TRBV6-3	CASSYGTSRASYEQYF
TRBJ2-7	NA	TRBV20-1	CSAGGDGEQYF
TRBJ2-5	NA	TRBV25-1	CASPESTPQETQYF
TRBJ1-6	NA	TRBV11-2	CASSPPGRYNSPLHF
TRBJ2-7	TRBD1	TRBV5-6	CASSFPGQASYEQYF
TRBJ2-7	NA	TRBV3-1/TRBV3-2	CASSRGNYEQYF
TRBJ1-5	TRBD1	TRBV24-1	CATSSRDRGEDQPQHF
TRBJ2-7	NA	TRBV28	CASRQQGEQYF
TRBJ1-4	NA	TRBV3-1/TRBV3-2	CASSPFSNEKLFF
TRBJ1-2	TRBD1	TRBV7-9	CASSRGGTGVYGYTF
TRBJ1-1	NA	TRBV4-1	CASSQDQGKYTEAFF
TRBJ2-1	NA	TRBV19	CASSIQASGGFNEQFF
TRBJ2-3	NA	TRBV24-1	CATSDKGGGFPGTDTQYF
TRBJ1-2	NA	TRBV7-2	CASSLISAGPDYGYTF
TRBJ2-1	NA	TRBV11-2	CASSLGGSGGVGYNEQFF
TRBJ2-3	NA	TRBV5-1	CASSPRGGERGHTQYF
TRBJ1-1	NA	TRBV28	CASRLTGGGVGEAFF
TRBJ2-7	NA	TRBV9	CASSPQVGYEQYF
TRBJ1-1	NA	TRBV19	CATGLVIIENTEAFF
TRBJ2-6	TRBD1	TRBV5-1	CASRFIGGAGANVLTF
TRBJ1-1	NA	TRBV7-9	CASSLVGNTEAFF
TRBJ1-2	TRBD1	TRBV7-8	CASLQGTGGPNYGYTF
TRBJ2-7	NA	TRBV6-5	CASSLQGGYEQYF
TRBJ2-2	NA	TRBV5-4	CASSLLNTGELFF
TRBJ2-1	NA	TRBV5-1	CASSGGQRLFYNEQFF
TRBJ2-6	TRBD1	TRBV19	CASTPGTGGPLSGANVLTF
TRBJ1-3	NA	TRBV19	CASSIGGPGPRNTIYF